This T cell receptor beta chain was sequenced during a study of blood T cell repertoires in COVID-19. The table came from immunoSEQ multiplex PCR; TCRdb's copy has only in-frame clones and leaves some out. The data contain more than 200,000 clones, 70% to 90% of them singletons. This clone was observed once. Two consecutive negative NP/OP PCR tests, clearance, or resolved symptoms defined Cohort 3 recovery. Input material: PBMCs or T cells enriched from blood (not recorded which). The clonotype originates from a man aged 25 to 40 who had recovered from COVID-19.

CDR3 in amino acids: CASSQMVSGTNTGELFF. CDR3 coding DNA: TGTGCCAGCAGCCAAATGGTTAGCGGGACTAACACCGGGGAGCTGTTTTTT. V gene TRBV5-6 combines with J gene TRBJ2-2; 8 nucleotides align to TRBD2. Germline V gene data show CDR1 as SGHDT and CDR2 as YYEEEE. CDR3 length equals 17 residues. Trimming removed 4 bases from V and 2 bases from J; junction bases left unmatched: 10.